Below are 29 T cell receptor beta chains sequenced from a single sample in a study of T-cell memory formation after mild COVID-19 listed by TCRdb under 2021. Library construction relied on 5' RACE. Sequencing instrument: Illumina NovaSeq 6000. Using fastp at Q25 and MiXCR, TCRdb reprocessed the public reads and kept productive beta chains. Merged by CDR3 protein, the rows form single entries marked with the most common genes and DNA. This sample comprises 250,000 to 350,000 distinct CDR3 sequences, about a sixth of them detected only once. Around 23% of the sample rests with the top ten. Material: PBMCs or a T cell subset sorted from them (not recorded which). The receptor source for this set is a man younger than 30 who had mild COVID-19 (a few samples of this study predate the infection). The sample titles of this study are shuffled in the database, so cell type and time point are left out; the donor was told from shared clones.

The CDR3 loop reads CASSRWDRGTDTQYF. CDR3 bases: TGTGCCAGCAGCAGATGGGACAGGGGGACAGATACGCAGTATTTT. V gene TRBV5-6 combines with J gene TRBJ2-3; 11 nucleotides align to TRBD1. V lost 4 bases and J lost 3; bases outside the gene matches: 4. The CDR3 has 15 amino acids. Germline lookup yields CDR1 SGHDT and CDR2 YYEEEE.

The V and J genes are TRBV7-9 and TRBJ2-7; D possibly matches TRBD1 or TRBD2 (5 bases each). Per germline, CDR1 SEHNR and CDR2 FQNEAQ (reference sequence). V lost 4 bases and J 2 bases, leaving 15 bases between the germline ends. The CDR3 extends over 15 amino acids. CDR3 sequence (DNA): TGTGCCAGCAGCTGGTCCGGGACGTTCGCCTACGAGCAGTACTTC. Amino acids: CASSWSGTFAYEQYF.

Concerning this clonotype itself: Possible read error: a much larger clone is one base away. The chain recombines TRBV30 with TRBJ2-1, with 9 positions matching TRBD2. The CDR3 runs 15 residues. Germline V lookup: CDR1 GTSNPN, CDR2 SVGIG (reference sequence). CDR3 residues: CAWSVAGGPYNEKFF. In nucleotides, the CDR3 is TGTGCCTGGAGTGTTGCGGGGGGGCCCTACAATGAGAAGTTCTTC. The variable domain in full, with the rest retrieved from reference TRBV30 and TRBJ2-1, is SQTIHQWPATLVQPVGSPLSLECTVEGTSNPNLYWYRQAAGRGLQLLFYSVGIGQISSEVPQNLSASRPQDRQFILSSKKLLLSDSGFYLCAWSVAGGPYNEKFFGPGTRLTVL.

This clonotype showed up just a few times. CDR3 amino acids: CASSYSEGNTEAFF. DNA of the CDR3: TGTGCCAGCAGTTACTCAGAGGGGAACACTGAAGCTTTCTTT. The chain couples TRBV6-5 to TRBJ1-1; D gene ambiguous. The CDR3 sequence is 14 residues long. The V end was cut by 0 bases, the J end by 1 base, with 6 bases between. CDR1 and CDR2 from the germline V gene are MNHEY and SVGAGI.

This clonotype was recorded a few times. V gene TRBV5-1 combines with J gene TRBJ1-2; no clear D. The V and J ends lost 1 base and 0 bases respectively, with 16 bases between them. There are 17 residues in the CDR3. CDR1 and CDR2 (germline): SGHRS, YFSETQ. Here the CDR3 reads CASSLRLSQTANYGYTF. CDR3 nucleotides: TGCGCCAGCAGCTTGAGGTTAAGTCAGACGGCTAACTATGGCTACACCTTC.

This clonotype was observed a few times. V and J are TRBV5-1 and TRBJ2-2; 7 nucleotides agree with TRBD1. From germline, CDR1 is SGHRS and CDR2 YFSETQ. V trimming: 0 bases; J trimming: 6 bases; junction bases outside the gene matches: 8. This CDR3 is built from 16 residues. The CDR3, as DNA: TGCGCCAGCAGCTTGGCGGGACAGTTAAGTGCCGGGGAGCTGTTTTTT. Translation gives CASSLAGQLSAGELFF. Filled out from reference TRBV5-1 and TRBJ2-2, the complete variable domain reads KAGVTQTPRYLIKTRGQQVTLSCSPISGHRSVSWYQQTPGQGLQFLFEYFSETQRNKGNFPGRFSGRQFSNSRSEMNVSTLELGDSALYLCASSLAGQLSAGELFFGEGSRLTVL.

The V and J genes are TRBV20-1 and TRBJ2-1; TRBD2 aligns across 13 bases. Unmatched junction bases numbered 14, after V lost 6 bases and J lost 9 bases. CDR3 size: 16 residues. CDR1 is DFQATT, CDR2 SNEGSKA, per germline (reference sequence). The CDR3 DNA sequence: TGCAGTGCCAGGGGGACTAGCGGGGTGATTTACGGTGAGCAGTTCTTC. Translating gives CSARGTSGVIYGEQFF.

The chain carries TRBV6-2 or TRBV6-3 and TRBJ2-7; D perhaps matches TRBD2 (5 bases). The CDR3 loop spans 13 amino acids. Deletions cut 6 bases from V and 2 bases from J, with 11 bases between. Per germline, CDR1 MNHEY and CDR2 SVGEGT. Written as DNA, the CDR3 is TGTGCCAGCAGCACTTACGGGGCCTACGAGCAGTACGTC. Translating gives CASSTYGAYEQYV.

This chain links TRBV20-1 with TRBJ2-7, with TRBD2 matching 11 bases. CDR1 and CDR2 (germline): DFQATT, SNEGSKA (reference sequence). This CDR3 is 15 amino acids long. V lost 6 bases, J lost 0 bases, and 7 bases stayed unmatched. The CDR3 reads CSAQLAGGSSYEQYV. The CDR3 DNA follows: TGCAGTGCGCAGCTAGCGGGGGGCAGCTCCTACGAGCAGTACGTC.

The chain employs TRBV6-5 and TRBJ1-1, with D possibly TRBD1 on 6 matching bases. V was trimmed by 3 bases and J by 5 bases, leaving 16 bases between them. Germline V gene lookup returns CDR1 MNHEY and CDR2 SVGAGI. The CDR3 length is 15 residues. The CDR3 bases are TGTGCCAGCAGTTATCTGACAGGCCAGGGAACTGAAGCTTTCTTT. Translated, it gives CASSYLTGQGTEAFF.

The V call is TRBV21-1, the J call TRBJ2-7; the table's D call, TRBD1, was not checked against the DNA. TRBV21-1 represents a pseudogene. CDR3 length equals 13 residues. The CDR3 spells CASRQGPTYEQYV. Written as DNA, the CDR3 is TGTGCCAGTAGACAGGGGCCCACCTACGAGCAGTACGTC.

Ten or more counts support this clonotype. The chain combines TRBV20-1 with TRBJ2-5, with D possibly matching TRBD1 (6 bases). Trimming removed 5 bases at V and 3 bases at J, with 13 bases between. This CDR3 spans 13 amino acids. Germline V gene lookup returns CDR1 DFQATT and CDR2 SNEGSKA (reference sequence). The CDR3 protein is CSAFHRAEETQYF. The CDR3 DNA sequence: TGCAGTGCTTTCCACAGGGCTGAAGAGACCCAGTACTTC.

This clonotype was recorded a few times. The CDR3: CASSPGLAGGNEQFF. The CDR3 DNA follows: TGTGCCAGCAGCCCGGGACTAGCGGGGGGCAATGAGCAGTTCTTC. The rearrangement joins TRBV7-3 to TRBJ2-1, with 15 bases lining up with TRBD2. The CDR3 sequence is 15 residues long. With V trimmed by 5 bases and J by 6 bases, 2 bases remained unmatched. CDR1 is SGHTA and CDR2 is FQGTGA in the germline V gene. The complete variable domain, with remaining parts taken from reference TRBV7-3 and TRBJ2-1, reads GAGVSQTPSNKVTEKGKYVELRCDPISGHTALYWYRQSLGQGPEFLIYFQGTGAADDSGLPNDRFFAVRPEGSVSTLKIQRTERGDSAVYLCASSPGLAGGNEQFFGPGTRLTVL.

V is TRBV5-4 and J is TRBJ2-5, with D possibly TRBD2 on 5 matching bases. Looked up from germline, CDR1 is SGHNT and CDR2 is YYREEE (reference sequence). This CDR3 is built from 13 residues. The V and J ends lost 5 bases and 1 base respectively, with 9 bases between them. The chain's CDR3 is CASRREFQETQYF. CDR3 sequence (DNA): TGTGCCAGCAGGAGGGAGTTCCAAGAGACCCAGTACTTC.

The table lists this clonotype with many counts. The chain uses TRBV6-6 and TRBJ1-3, with a tentative D call TRBD1 (6 bases). Germline loops: CDR1 MNHNY, CDR2 SVGAGI (reference sequence). The CDR3 has 14 residues. Trimming stripped 6 bases from V and 0 bases from J, with 9 bases between. CDR3 sequence (DNA): TGTGCCAGCAGGGGGGACACCTCTGGAAACACCATATATTTT. It codes for CASRGDTSGNTIYF.

This clonotype was recorded a few times. V usage is TRBV7-3 and J usage is TRBJ2-6; D unresolved. Trimming shortened V by 0 bases and J by 1 base, and 4 bases separated the two germline ends. The CDR3 runs 15 residues. Germline V gene lookup returns CDR1 SGHTA and CDR2 FQGTGA. The CDR3 DNA reads as TGTGCCAGCAGCTTAACATATTCTGGGGCCAACGTCCTGACTTTC. Translating gives CASSLTYSGANVLTF.

This clonotype has ten or more counts. The rearrangement joins TRBV5-6 to TRBJ2-5; 8 bases align to TRBD2. Germline CDR1 reads SGHDT; CDR2 reads YYEEEE. The CDR3 spans 14 residues. Losses at the gene ends were 3 bases for V and 6 bases for J; bases not matched to a gene: 7. In DNA, the CDR3 is TGTGCCAGCAGCTCCTCGGGCGGGGGGAAGACCCAGTACTTC. Translated: CASSSSGGGKTQYF.

This clonotype was found a few times. This chain connects TRBV12-5 to TRBJ1-5; no reliable D call. Germline V lookup: CDR1 LGHNT, CDR2 FRNRAP. This CDR3 region has 15 residues. This CDR3 reads CDPWRVPHRGQPQHF. CDR3 bases: TGTGACCCGTGGAGGGTGCCGCACCGAGGGCAGCCCCAGCATTTT.

The sample holds a few counts of this clonotype. The chain recombines TRBV3-1 with TRBJ1-1, with D unclear. Trimming removed 0 bases from V and 4 bases from J, with 12 bases in between. CDR3 length: 15 residues. Germline V lookup: CDR1 LGHDT, CDR2 YNNKEL (reference sequence). CDR3 sequence: CASSQDRGLFTEAFF. The DNA of the CDR3 is TGTGCCAGCAGCCAAGATCGGGGATTATTCACTGAAGCTTTCTTT.

The sample holds a few counts of this clonotype. The rearrangement uses TRBV5-1 and TRBJ1-1; TRBD1 aligns across 7 bases. The CDR3 length is 15 residues. The V segment lost 5 bases and the J segment 2 bases; nucleotides outside the gene matches: 9. CDR1 is SGHRS and CDR2 is YFSETQ in the germline V gene. CDR3 in amino acids: CASRVDRVRNTEAFF. DNA for the CDR3: TGCGCCAGCAGAGTTGACAGGGTACGAAACACTGAAGCTTTCTTT.

This clonotype was detected only a few times. The rearrangement joins TRBV29-1 to TRBJ2-7; perhaps D is TRBD1 or TRBD2 (5 bases each). Germline assignment: CDR1 SQVTM and CDR2 ANQGSEA. The germline V and J ends were trimmed by 2 bases and 3 bases, with 14 bases remaining between them. CDR3 size: 14 residues. The CDR3 protein is CSVEMGEMDYEQYF. As DNA, the CDR3 is TGCAGCGTTGAAATGGGGGAAATGGACTACGAGCAGTACTTC.

The gene calls are TRBV7-6 and TRBJ1-1; 8 nucleotides align to TRBD1. The length of the CDR3 is 15 residues. V lost 5 bases and J lost 5; bases outside the gene matches: 10. The germline V gene encodes CDR1 SGHVS and CDR2 FNYEAQ. CDR3 nucleotide sequence: TGTGCCAGCAGCCTAACACAGGGGGGGAGGACTGAAGCTTTCTTT. Amino acids: CASSLTQGGRTEAFF.

This clonotype was detected a few times. The chain is built from TRBV30 and TRBJ1-2; D uncertain. The CDR3 is 11 amino acids. Germline-derived CDR1 and CDR2 are GTSNPN and SVGIG (reference sequence). V was pared by 7 bases and J by 3 bases, with 9 bases between. The CDR3 DNA is TGTGCCTCCCCTCGGGACTATGGCTACACCTTC. Its protein is CASPRDYGYTF.

The chain links TRBV7-6 to TRBJ2-3; the D is unclear. The V end lost 1 base, the J end lost 6 bases, and 8 bases lay between the germline ends. This CDR3 comprises 13 residues. Germline V lookup: CDR1 SGHVS, CDR2 FNYEAQ. This CDR3 is CASSLGSGDTQYF. CDR3 coding DNA: TGTGCCAGCAGCTTAGGGTCTGGGGATACGCAGTATTTT.

A remark on this clonotype: Mismatch with germline at one junction end may stem from a read error. The chain has TRBV7-6 and TRBJ2-3, with D unresolved. Germline-derived CDR1 and CDR2 are SGHVS and FNYEAQ. CDR3 length: 12 amino acids. CDR3 loop: CASSAFTYTQYF. As DNA, the CDR3 is TGTGCCAGCAGCGCATTCACATATACGCAGTATTTT.

The chain's CDR3 is CASSPIYIIYGYTF. The CDR3 bases are TGCGCCAGCAGCCCGATATACATTATCTATGGCTACACCTTC. The J gene is TRBJ1-2, the V gene TRBV4-1, with D unresolved. Trimming took off 4 bases at V and 4 bases at J, with 13 bases between the two ends. Germline V gene lookup returns CDR1 MGHRA and CDR2 YSYEKL. The CDR3 length is 14 residues.

In its sample, this clonotype was seen many times. The CDR3 DNA reads TGTGCCAGCAATGATTTTGGCAATCAGCCCCAGCATTTT. Its translation: CASNDFGNQPQHF. The V and J genes are TRBV2 and TRBJ1-5; D gene uncertain. Germline CDR1 and CDR2: SNHLY and FYNNEI. V lost 7 bases to trimming and J lost 2 bases, with 9 bases between them. The CDR3 is made up of 13 amino acids. The whole variable domain, filled in from reference TRBV2 and TRBJ1-5, reads EPEVTQTPSHQVTQMGQEVILRCVPISNHLYFYWYRQILGQKVEFLVSFYNNEISEKSEIFDDQFSVERPDGSNFTLKIRSTKLEDSAMYFCASNDFGNQPQHFGDGTRLSIL.

The J gene is TRBJ2-3, the V gene TRBV7-9; 9 nucleotides match TRBD1. The CDR3 has 16 residues. V lost 1 base to trimming and J lost 6 bases; unmatched junction nucleotides: 8. Germline loops: CDR1 SEHNR, CDR2 FQNEAQ (reference sequence). This CDR3 is CASSLVPGQGVDTQYF. CDR3 DNA sequence: TGTGCCAGCAGCTTAGTCCCGGGACAGGGTGTTGATACGCAGTATTTT.

This chain links TRBV28 with TRBJ1-5, with TRBD1 matching over 7 bases. The CDR3 totals 16 residues. The junction had 9 bases not matched to a gene; V was cut back by 3 bases and J by 4 bases. Germline-derived CDR1 and CDR2 are MDHEN and SYDVKM. The CDR3 nucleotides are TGTGCCAGCAGTTTTGGCGGGGCCAGGGGGAATCAGCCCCAGCATTTT. Protein product: CASSFGGARGNQPQHF.